Shown below are 25 T cell receptor beta chains from a single sample sequenced in a study of CD8+CD57+ T cells in acquired aplastic anemia. An expansion of CD8+CD57+ cells by flow cytometry had been shown in patients chosen for sequencing. TCR beta VDJ and CDR3 profiles were obtained from a genomic DNA template. Using its own MiXCR run on the reads, TCRdb lists one record per CDR3 protein. The sample carries over 150,000 distinct CDR3 sequences, about two thirds recorded once. The sample was sorted CD4+, CD8+, or CD8+CD57+ T cells (not recorded which) from PBMCs. The receptors originated from a human donor with aplastic anemia.

This clonotype was recorded once. This rearrangement joins TRBV20-1 to TRBJ1-2; possibly TRBD1 for D (5 bases). Trimming cost V 5 bases and J 0 bases, with 16 bases left between them. The CDR3 covers 15 residues. Per germline, CDR1 DFQATT and CDR2 SNEGSKA (reference sequence). The DNA for the CDR3 is TGCAGTGCTCAGCCCGAGGTGGGGGCTAACTATGGCTACACCTTC. It translates to CSAQPEVGANYGYTF.

This rearrangement joins TRBV20-1 to TRBJ2-1; 16 nucleotides match TRBD2. Per germline, CDR1 DFQATT and CDR2 SNEGSKA (reference sequence). V lost 6 bases to trimming and J lost 10 bases; unmatched junction nucleotides: 3. The CDR3 has 13 amino acids. The CDR3 sequence is CSAWGLAGGEQFF. CDR3 DNA sequence: TGCAGTGCGTGGGGACTAGCGGGAGGGGAGCAGTTCTTC.

This clonotype has only a few counts. This rearrangement joins TRBV12-5 to TRBJ1-2; D ambiguous. V was shortened by 0 bases and J by 6 bases, with 8 bases between the two germline ends. The CDR3 runs to 13 residues. Germline V gene data show CDR1 as LGHNT and CDR2 as FRNRAP. The CDR3, as DNA: TGTGCTAGTGGTTTGGTACCGCGGGATGGCTACACCTTC. Translating gives CASGLVPRDGYTF.

Here the CDR3 DNA reads TGTGCCAGCAGCTTAATAGCGGGGGGCCAAGAGACCCAGTACTTC. Protein: CASSLIAGGQETQYF. J is TRBJ2-5 and V is TRBV7-9; 10 bases line up with TRBD2. The CDR3 is made up of 15 amino acids. Germline CDR1 SEHNR, CDR2 FQNEAQ (reference sequence). J lost 1 base, V lost 2 bases, and 1 base had no gene match. Filled out from reference TRBV7-9 and TRBJ2-5, the complete variable domain reads DTGVSQNPRHKITKRGQNVTFRCDPISEHNRLYWYRQTLGQGPEFLTYFQNEAQLEKSRLLSDRFSAERPKGSFSTLEIQRTEQGDSAMYLCASSLIAGGQETQYFGPGTRLLVL.

V gene TRBV25-1 combines with J gene TRBJ1-2; 8 nucleotides match TRBD1. V lost 5 bases to trimming and J lost 6 bases; unmatched junction nucleotides: 11. CDR1 MGHDK and CDR2 SYGVNS come from the germline V gene. The CDR3 has 15 amino acids. CDR3 sequence (DNA): TGTGCCAGCAGTTTAAAATCGGACAGGGTAGATGGCTACACCTTC. Translation: CASSLKSDRVDGYTF.

CDR3 nucleotides: TGTGCCAGCAGTTTACGGCTAGCGGGGGGGATGAGGACCGGGGAGCTGTTTTTT. This encodes CASSLRLAGGMRTGELFF. The chain is built from TRBV12-3 or TRBV12-4 and TRBJ2-2, with 12 nucleotides matching TRBD2. The CDR3 is made up of 18 amino acids. Trimming took 2 bases from V and 5 from J; bases not matched to a gene: 9.

The genes are TRBV7-8 and TRBJ2-7, with 8 bases identical to TRBD1. The CDR3 consists of 14 residues. Losses at the gene ends were 4 bases for V and 1 base for J; bases not matched to a gene: 3. Germline V lookup: CDR1 SGHVS, CDR2 FQNEAQ. This CDR3 reads CASSSDRASYEQYF. The CDR3 DNA follows: TGTGCCAGCAGCTCGGACAGGGCTTCCTACGAGCAGTACTTC.

This clonotype has a handful of counts. The J gene is TRBJ2-6, the V gene TRBV5-1; D unclear. Looked up from germline, CDR1 is SGHRS and CDR2 is YFSETQ. The CDR3 has 14 amino acids. Trimming removed 4 bases from V and 2 bases from J, with 7 bases in between. The CDR3 protein is CASSPTTGANVLTF. CDR3 DNA sequence: TGCGCCAGCAGCCCAACAACTGGGGCCAACGTCCTGACTTTC.

The V and J genes are TRBV2 and TRBJ1-2; maybe TRBD1 (6 bases). V was cut by 7 bases and J by 4 bases, with 13 bases left in between. Germline CDR1 reads SNHLY; CDR2 reads FYNNEI. The CDR3 has 13 amino acids. The CDR3 loop reads CASKGPRGYGYTF. The CDR3 DNA is TGTGCCAGCAAGGGACCCAGGGGCTATGGCTACACCTTC. Looking up the rest from reference TRBV2 and TRBJ1-2 gives the full variable domain: EPEVTQTPSHQVTQMGQEVILRCVPISNHLYFYWYRQILGQKVEFLVSFYNNEISEKSEIFDDQFSVERPDGSNFTLKIRSTKLEDSAMYFCASKGPRGYGYTFGSGTRLTVV.

The chain carries TRBV20-1 and TRBJ2-7; D uncertain. CDR3 size: 12 residues. V lost 1 base and J lost 6, with 10 bases in between. Germline CDR1 reads DFQATT; CDR2 reads SNEGSKA (reference sequence). CDR3 sequence reads: CSARVSSTEQYF. The CDR3 DNA is TGCAGTGCTAGAGTTTCCAGTACCGAGCAGTACTTC.

This clonotype was found many times. CDR3 region: CASSYGSTSPQAFF. The CDR3 coding sequence is TGTGCCAGCAGTTACGGGAGTACCTCCCCACAAGCTTTCTTT. The J gene is TRBJ1-1, the V gene TRBV6-5; D not resolved. The ends were cut back, 2 bases at V and 9 bases at J, with 16 bases in the middle. The CDR3 has 14 amino acids. Per germline, CDR1 MNHEY and CDR2 SVGAGI.

The rearrangement joins TRBV7-2 to TRBJ2-7; possibly TRBD2 for D (5 bases). Trimming shortened V by 5 bases and J by 4 bases, and 12 bases separated the two germline ends. CDR3 length: 13 residues. Germline CDR1 is SGHTA and CDR2 is FQGNSA. CDR3 protein: CASSIGVWYEQYF. As DNA, the CDR3 is TGTGCCAGCAGCATCGGGGTATGGTACGAGCAGTACTTC.

This chain links TRBV10-3 with TRBJ2-7; 7 bases agree with TRBD2. The V gene's germline CDR1 is ENHRY and CDR2 SYGVKD. V gave up 1 base and J gave up 3 bases; unmatched junction bases: 6. The CDR3 totals 15 residues. The CDR3 reads CAISELTERGYEQYF. The CDR3 DNA sequence: TGTGCCATCAGTGAGTTAACGGAGCGGGGCTACGAGCAGTACTTC.

The gene calls are TRBV25-1 and TRBJ1-1; perhaps TRBD1 as D (6 bases). The CDR3 sequence is 13 residues long. The V gene's germline CDR1 is MGHDK and CDR2 SYGVNS. V was shortened by 2 bases and J by 5 bases, with 9 bases between the two germline ends. Here the CDR3 DNA reads TGTGCCAGCAGTGAAATTCAGGGGACTGAAGCTTTCTTT. This gives the protein CASSEIQGTEAFF.

V gene TRBV7-8 combines with J gene TRBJ1-2; maybe TRBD1 (6 bases). The CDR3 contains 14 residues. Trimming cost V 5 bases and J 2 bases, with 12 bases left between them. The germline V gene encodes CDR1 SGHVS and CDR2 FQNEAQ. The CDR3 here is CASSPRGRNYGYTF. DNA of the CDR3: TGTGCCAGCAGCCCAAGGGGGAGGAACTATGGCTACACCTTC.

This clonotype was counted many times. V and J are TRBV2 and TRBJ1-1, with 8 positions matching TRBD1. CDR1 is SNHLY and CDR2 is FYNNEI in the germline V gene. Trimming removed 0 bases from V and 0 bases from J; junction bases left unmatched: 9. The CDR3 covers 18 residues. CDR3 region: CASSEAAPGTGLNTEAFF. CDR3 nucleotide sequence: TGTGCCAGCAGTGAAGCGGCCCCCGGGACAGGCTTGAACACTGAAGCTTTCTTT.

The rearrangement links TRBV7-2 to TRBJ2-3, with D maybe TRBD2 (6 bases). Germline loops: CDR1 SGHTA, CDR2 FQGNSA. Trimming took off 2 bases at V and 2 bases at J, with 17 bases between the two ends. The CDR3 covers 17 residues. As DNA, the CDR3 is TGTGCCAGCAGCTTAATTGGGTCGGGAGCGAACACAGATACGCAGTATTTT. It yields the protein CASSLIGSGANTDTQYF.

The V call is TRBV10-3, the J call TRBJ1-1; the D is unclear. The CDR3 has 13 amino acids. V lost 2 bases to trimming and J lost 8 bases, with 12 bases between them. Germline V gene data show CDR1 as ENHRY and CDR2 as SYGVKD. The CDR3 nucleotides are TGTGCCATCAGTGAGCGGACGGTCGGGGAAGCTTTCTTT. Its translation: CAISERTVGEAFF.

This clonotype was counted between two and nine times. V and J are TRBV20-1 and TRBJ1-2; 7 positions agree with TRBD1. This CDR3 spans 13 amino acids. Germline V CDR1 and CDR2: DFQATT, SNEGSKA (reference sequence). The J segment lost 1 base and the V segment lost 6 bases, leaving 5 bases of the junction unmatched. CDR3 in amino acids: CSALGQLNYGYTF. As DNA, the CDR3 is TGCAGTGCCCTGGGACAGCTTAACTATGGCTACACCTTC.

On this clonotype: A read error may produce the germline difference seen at one junction end. The chain couples TRBV10-3 to TRBJ1-5, with 7 bases fitting TRBD1. This CDR3 comprises 14 residues. Germline loops: CDR1 ENHRY, CDR2 SYGVKD. CDR3 sequence: CAVSESRGDQPQHF. The CDR3 region has the DNA TGTGCCGTCAGTGAGAGCAGGGGGGATCAGCCCCAGCATTTT.

The V and J genes are TRBV6-1 and TRBJ1-5; 8 positions match TRBD1. The germline CDR1 and CDR2 sequences are MNHNS and SASEGT. There are 15 residues in the CDR3. V was clipped by 7 bases and J by 2 bases; unmatched bases: 7. The CDR3 protein is CASNGQGSGNQPQHF. The CDR3 nucleotides read TGTGCCAGCAACGGACAGGGTTCGGGCAATCAGCCCCAGCATTTT.

The V call is TRBV29-1, the J call TRBJ2-1; D is possibly TRBD2 (7 bases). The CDR3 loop spans 14 amino acids. In germline, CDR1 is SQVTM, CDR2 ANQGSEA. V lost 8 bases and J lost 2, with 16 bases in between. CDR3 coding DNA: TGCAGCACGAAAGAGGGGGGGGCCTACAATGAGCAGTTCTTC. Its protein product is CSTKEGGAYNEQFF.

The chain couples TRBV7-9 to TRBJ2-7, with 11 positions matching TRBD2. There are 16 residues in the CDR3. Germline V gene lookup returns CDR1 SEHNR and CDR2 FQNEAQ (reference sequence). The trim removed 1 base at V and 3 bases at J, leaving 5 bases unmatched. The CDR3 DNA sequence: TGTGCCAGCAGCTTAGGGCTAGCGGGAGGCAACTACGAGCAGTACTTC. It codes for CASSLGLAGGNYEQYF.

This clonotype is a singleton in its sample. The chain combines TRBV7-9 with TRBJ1-1; a weak D match, TRBD1 (5 bases). V shed 6 bases and J shed 5 bases, with 16 bases lying between them. This CDR3 is 14 amino acids long. CDR1 and CDR2 from the germline V gene are SEHNR and FQNEAQ (reference sequence). The CDR3 DNA follows: TGTGCCAGCAGTGTCCTCAGGGAAGGGACTGAAGCTTTCTTT. Translating gives CASSVLREGTEAFF.

This clonotype has only a few counts. J is TRBJ2-7 and V is TRBV19, with D unclear. This CDR3 is 12 amino acids long. Per germline, CDR1 LNHDA and CDR2 SQIVND (reference sequence). Trimming pared 6 bases from V and 0 bases from J, leaving 6 bases between. The CDR3 DNA follows: TGTGCCAGTAGCCCGACCTCCTACGAGCAGTACTTC. Its translation is CASSPTSYEQYF.